This entry lists 24 T cell receptor beta chains sequenced from one sample in a study of low-dose radiotherapy and immunotherapy resistance in tumors. The authors ran roughly 20 PCR cycles to amplify TCRs with a constant-region primer and V-primer adapter. TCRdb called the reads again in MiXCR, with one record for every CDR3 protein. Among roughly 50,000 distinct CDR3 sequences listed, around a third were seen once. The time point here: after trial treatment. Treatment denoted: LDRT plus nivolumab, ipilimumab, low-dose cyclophosphamide and aspirin (RACIN trial). The sequencing here drew on PBMCs, taken after low-dose radiotherapy plus immunotherapy. These receptors were collected from a male donor with rectosigmoid adenocarcinoma.

Regarding this clonotype: A far larger clone is one base from this, pointing to a likely read error. The chain couples TRBV23-1 to TRBJ2-1; unclear D gene. The J call may be incorrect, as the DNA end agrees better with TRBJ2-7. TRBV23-1 is given ORF status, its function remaining uncertain. The length of the CDR3 is 14 residues. CDR3 sequence reads: CANSPHGPPEEQYF. The CDR3 nucleotides read TGCGCCAACAGTCCACACGGGCCGCCAGAGGAGCAGTACTTC.

This clonotype was seen at least ten times. The CDR3 region is CASSLGLAGILGEQFF. The CDR3, as DNA: TGTGCCAGCAGTCTGGGACTAGCGGGGATCCTCGGTGAGCAGTTCTTC. This chain connects TRBV6-2 or TRBV6-3 to TRBJ2-1; 13 nucleotides match TRBD2. Germline V gene data show CDR1 as MNHEY and CDR2 as SVGEGT. The CDR3 extends over 16 amino acids. J gave up 9 bases and V 5 bases, and 10 bases lay outside the gene matches.

This clonotype was found a few times. The chain is built from TRBV11-2 and TRBJ1-1; D is ambiguous. V dropped 1 base and J dropped 4 bases, with 10 bases sitting between them. Germline V gene data show CDR1 as SGHAT and CDR2 as FQNNGV. The CDR3 length is 14 residues. This CDR3 reads CASSLAQISTEAFF. Here the CDR3 DNA reads TGTGCCAGCAGCTTAGCGCAAATTTCCACTGAAGCTTTCTTT.

The chain employs TRBV20-1 and TRBJ1-1, with 12 bases lining up with TRBD1. The CDR3 is made up of 18 amino acids. Germline CDR1 DFQATT, CDR2 SNEGSKA (reference sequence). V lost 6 bases to trimming and J lost 0 bases; unmatched junction nucleotides: 14. CDR3 protein: CSAPNRGQGAGMNTEAFF. The CDR3 nucleotides read TGCAGTGCGCCTAACCGGGGACAGGGGGCCGGAATGAACACTGAAGCTTTCTTT.

This clonotype was observed once. This chain joins TRBV7-3 and TRBJ2-3; no definite D call. Between the trimmed V and J ends, which lost 2 bases and 6 bases, there was a span of 15 bases. CDR1 and CDR2 (germline): SGHTA, FQGTGA. The CDR3 sequence is 15 residues long. CDR3 residues: CASSLVGPPPDTQYF. CDR3 bases: TGTGCCAGCAGCTTAGTCGGGCCACCCCCGGATACGCAGTATTTT.

There are a few counts of this clonotype. A single base is all that separates this from a far larger clone, so a read error is likely. V is TRBV4-1 and J is TRBJ2-3; the match to TRBD2 covers 10 bases. V gave up 0 bases and J gave up 2 bases; unmatched junction bases: 11. Germline V CDR1 and CDR2: MGHRA, YSYEKL. The CDR3 has 19 amino acids. CDR3 nucleotides: TGCGCCAGCAGCCAAGATCCAGCGGGAGGGCCTAAATCCACAGATACGCAGTATTTT. Residues: CASSQDPAGGPKSTDTQYF.

The chain couples TRBV24-1 to TRBJ1-5, with 7 bases matching TRBD1. This CDR3 comprises 14 residues. Germline-derived CDR1 and CDR2 are KGHDR and SFDVKD. J gave up 6 bases and V 5 bases, and 6 bases lay outside the gene matches. As DNA, the CDR3 is TGTGCCACCAGTGGTAGGACAGGTGCTCAGCCCCAGCATTTT. It translates to CATSGRTGAQPQHF.

In this sample, this clonotype turned up many times. The chain joins TRBV27 to TRBJ1-6; D uncertain. Per the germline V gene, CDR1 is MNHEY and CDR2 is SMNVEV (reference sequence). This CDR3 contains 13 residues. Between the trimmed V and J ends, which lost 3 bases and 7 bases, there was a span of 7 bases. The CDR3 here is CASSFTGNSPLHF. CDR3 sequence (DNA): TGTGCCAGCAGTTTCACGGGGAATTCACCCCTCCACTTT.

This clonotype was counted at least ten times. The CDR3 DNA sequence: TGCGCCAGCAGCCAAGAAAGTAGAAGCGGTCCCGGGGGTACGCAGTATTTT. Translation gives CASSQESRSGPGGTQYF. The chain joins TRBV4-3 to TRBJ2-3, with D tentatively TRBD2 (6 bases). CDR3 length: 17 amino acids. CDR1 is LGHNA, CDR2 YSLEER, per germline. Trimming left V 0 bases short and J 8 bases short, with 21 bases between.

The chain combines TRBV5-1 with TRBJ2-1; 7 bases agree with TRBD2. The V gene end was trimmed by 0 bases and the J gene end by 8 bases; junction bases not matched to a gene: 5. CDR1 and CDR2 (germline): SGHRS, YFSETQ. The CDR3 covers 14 residues. The CDR3 DNA follows: TGCGCCAGCAGCTTGGGGCCGGGGAGGGATGAGCAGTTCTTC. Protein product: CASSLGPGRDEQFF.

This clonotype occurred many times. The rearrangement uses TRBV12-3 or TRBV12-4 and TRBJ1-5; D is unclear. The CDR3 consists of 15 residues. Trimming took off 6 bases at V and 0 bases at J, with 12 bases between the two ends. The CDR3 protein is CASSKNSNSNQPQHF. CDR3 in DNA: TGTGCCAGCAGCAAAAACAGTAATAGCAATCAGCCCCAGCATTTT.

This clonotype was detected ten times or more. The J gene is TRBJ2-3, the V gene TRBV7-9; 9 bases align to TRBD1. The junction had 7 bases not matched to a gene; V was cut back by 5 bases and J by 1 base. The CDR3 totals 16 residues. Germline V gene data show CDR1 as SEHNR and CDR2 as FQNEAQ (reference sequence). DNA of the CDR3: TGTGCCAGCAGCCACAGTAGGGACAGGGGCACAGATACGCAGTATTTT. Amino acid sequence: CASSHSRDRGTDTQYF.

The chain carries TRBV9 and TRBJ2-7, with 12 bases fitting TRBD1. Trimming removed 3 bases from V and 6 bases from J; junction bases left unmatched: 13. This CDR3 contains 17 residues. CDR1 is SGDLS and CDR2 is YYNGEE in the germline V gene. The CDR3, as DNA: TGTGCCAGCAGCGCCGACCTCCCTGGGACAGGGGGCGGCGAGCAGTACTTC. Protein product: CASSADLPGTGGGEQYF.

The V and J genes are TRBV15 and TRBJ2-7; D unclear. V was clipped by 3 bases and J by 3 bases, with 15 bases between them. The V gene's germline CDR1 is LNHNV and CDR2 YYDKDF (reference sequence). CDR3 size: 15 residues. In DNA, the CDR3 is TGTGCCACCAGCAGGGTAAAGGCCAAGAACTACGAGCAGTACTTC. It encodes CATSRVKAKNYEQYF.

The DNA for the CDR3 is TGTGCCAGCAGCTTCGATACAAACCGCGGAGAGACCCAGTACTTC. Protein product: CASSFDTNRGETQYF. The V and J genes are TRBV7-2 and TRBJ2-5; D is undetermined. Per germline, CDR1 SGHTA and CDR2 FQGNSA. Trimming took off 3 bases at V and 4 bases at J, with 15 bases between the two ends. The CDR3 has 15 residues.

This clonotype turned up a few times. The CDR3 spells CAWSVLLGQGNYGYTF. CDR3 in DNA: TGTGCCTGGAGTGTACTGTTGGGACAGGGGAACTATGGCTACACCTTC. The rearrangement uses TRBV30 and TRBJ1-2; 10 nucleotides match TRBD1. This CDR3 spans 16 amino acids. V dropped 0 bases and J dropped 2; count of bases not matched to a gene: 6. The germline V gene has CDR1 GTSNPN and CDR2 SVGIG (reference sequence). The full variable domain, rest sourced from reference TRBV30 and TRBJ1-2, is SQTIHQWPATLVQPVGSPLSLECTVEGTSNPNLYWYRQAAGRGLQLLFYSVGIGQISSEVPQNLSASRPQDRQFILSSKKLLLSDSGFYLCAWSVLLGQGNYGYTFGSGTRLTVV.

This clonotype was picked up many times. V is TRBV24-1 and J is TRBJ1-5, with TRBD1 as a possible D gene (5 bases). This CDR3 has 14 residues. From germline, CDR1 is KGHDR and CDR2 SFDVKD. V was pared by 0 bases and J by 6 bases, with 8 bases between. CDR3 residues: CATSDLMGTQPQHF. For the CDR3, the DNA is TGTGCCACCAGTGATTTGATGGGGACTCAGCCCCAGCATTTT.

V is TRBV12-3 or TRBV12-4 and J is TRBJ2-1; 12 nucleotides line up with TRBD2. This CDR3 contains 15 residues. With 3 bases clipped from V and 9 bases from J, the junction kept 6 bases outside the gene matches. CDR3 loop: CASSFSSGGAFEQFF. In nucleotides, the CDR3 is TGTGCCAGCAGTTTCTCTAGCGGGGGGGCCTTTGAGCAGTTCTTC.

To note about this clonotype: The CDR3 carries no conserved terminal phenylalanine or tryptophan, so it likely arises from a read error. The chain joins TRBV6-2 or TRBV6-3 to TRBJ1-2; possible D gene TRBD1, 5 bases. V was cut by 5 bases and J by 8 bases, with 21 bases left in between. Germline CDR1 is MNHEY and CDR2 is SVGEGT. The CDR3 is made up of 15 amino acids. CDR3: CASSEAGQLSRGYTL. The DNA of the CDR3 is TGTGCCAGCAGTGAAGCGGGGCAGCTGAGCAGGGGCTACACCCTC.

A few counts support this clonotype. J is TRBJ2-3 and V is TRBV4-1; 8 bases agree with TRBD2. Looked up from germline, CDR1 is MGHRA and CDR2 is YSYEKL. The junction had 3 bases not matched to a gene; V was cut back by 3 bases and J by 4 bases. The CDR3 runs to 14 residues. The CDR3 here is CASSQGTSADTQYF. DNA of the CDR3: TGCGCCAGCAGCCAGGGGACTAGTGCAGATACGCAGTATTTT.

In this sample, this clonotype turned up once. The chain carries TRBV20-1 and TRBJ2-1, with TRBD2 identical over 7 bases. The germline V gene encodes CDR1 DFQATT and CDR2 SNEGSKA (reference sequence). Trimming removed 8 bases from V and 2 bases from J; junction bases left unmatched: 12. This CDR3 is 15 amino acids long. CDR3 bases: TGCAGTACTACCCAAGCTAGCGGTACCTACAATGAGCAGTTCTTC. Translated, it gives CSTTQASGTYNEQFF.

There are many counts of this clonotype. V and J are TRBV9 and TRBJ2-1; D unresolved. The CDR3 spans 14 residues. With 4 bases removed from V and 6 bases from J, the gap between germline ends came to 14 bases. Germline-derived CDR1 and CDR2 are SGDLS and YYNGEE. DNA for the CDR3: TGTGCCAGCAGCTTTGACTCTCGAGGCAATGAGCAGTTCTTC. This encodes CASSFDSRGNEQFF.

This sequence joins TRBV28 and TRBJ1-2; D is unclear. V shed 3 bases and J shed 5 bases, with 10 bases lying between them. Germline loops: CDR1 MDHEN, CDR2 SYDVKM. This CDR3 is built from 13 residues. CDR3 amino acids: CASSLPAEYGYTF. The CDR3 DNA sequence: TGTGCCAGCAGTTTGCCCGCGGAATATGGCTACACCTTC.

At least ten counts were recorded for this clonotype. V gene TRBV21-1 combines with J gene TRBJ2-4. TRBV21-1 is listed as a pseudogene. The CDR3 loop spans 17 amino acids. CDR3 sequence (DNA): TGTGCCAGCGGCACCACTGACGGCGTCCTAGCCAAAAACATTCAGTACTTC. Its translation is CASGTTDGVLAKNIQYF.